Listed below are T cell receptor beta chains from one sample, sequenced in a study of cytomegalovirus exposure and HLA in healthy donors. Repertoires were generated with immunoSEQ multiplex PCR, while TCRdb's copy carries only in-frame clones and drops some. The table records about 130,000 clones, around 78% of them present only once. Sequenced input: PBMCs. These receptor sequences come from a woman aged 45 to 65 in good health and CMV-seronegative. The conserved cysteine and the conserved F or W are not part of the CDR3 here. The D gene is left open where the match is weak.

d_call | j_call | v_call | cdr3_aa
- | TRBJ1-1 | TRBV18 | ASSHRGRETEAF
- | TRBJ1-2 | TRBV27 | ASSLTGPYGYT
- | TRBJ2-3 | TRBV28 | ASSFSGPTDTQY
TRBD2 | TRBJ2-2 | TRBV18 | ASSPGGRSTGELF
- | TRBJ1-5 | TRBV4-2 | ASSQETGHSNQPQH
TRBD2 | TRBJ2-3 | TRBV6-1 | ASSEGAGAADTQY
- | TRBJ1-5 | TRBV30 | AWSVQRNQPQH
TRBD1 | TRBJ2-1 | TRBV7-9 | ASRGTGATSYNEQF
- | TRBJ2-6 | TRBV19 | ASSIVGDLGSGANVLT
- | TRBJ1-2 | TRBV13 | ASRNTGTLNYGYT
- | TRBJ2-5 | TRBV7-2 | ASSSLVRETQY
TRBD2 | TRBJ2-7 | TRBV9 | ASSVGTGGMYEQY
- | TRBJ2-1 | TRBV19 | ASSRVAWYNEQF